This T cell receptor (beta chain) was obtained from a study of T-cell reconstitution after alpha-beta-depleted transplantation in children. Preparation of the TCRbeta library involved a method that used unique molecular identifiers. Each CDR3 protein gets one entry after TCRdb re-called the PCR reads with MiXCR. The sample has 190,000 or so distinct CDR3 sequences, approximately 6.6% seen once. This clonotype was recorded a few times. Germline V lookup: CDR1 SGHDN, CDR2 FVKESK. With 5 bases clipped from V and 4 bases from J, the junction kept 16 bases outside the gene matches. This CDR3 has 19 residues.

The sequence derives from a human donor who donated a stem cell graft to a child with Wiskott-Aldrich syndrome. The sample was PBMCs from the stem cell graft donor, taken from the stem cell graft. The gene calls are TRBV14 and TRBJ2-3; 12 bases line up with TRBD2. The CDR3 here is CASSRLAGVWSSEADTQYF. CDR3 nucleotide sequence: TGTGCCAGCAGCAGACTAGCGGGAGTGTGGTCGTCCGAGGCAGATACGCAGTATTTT.